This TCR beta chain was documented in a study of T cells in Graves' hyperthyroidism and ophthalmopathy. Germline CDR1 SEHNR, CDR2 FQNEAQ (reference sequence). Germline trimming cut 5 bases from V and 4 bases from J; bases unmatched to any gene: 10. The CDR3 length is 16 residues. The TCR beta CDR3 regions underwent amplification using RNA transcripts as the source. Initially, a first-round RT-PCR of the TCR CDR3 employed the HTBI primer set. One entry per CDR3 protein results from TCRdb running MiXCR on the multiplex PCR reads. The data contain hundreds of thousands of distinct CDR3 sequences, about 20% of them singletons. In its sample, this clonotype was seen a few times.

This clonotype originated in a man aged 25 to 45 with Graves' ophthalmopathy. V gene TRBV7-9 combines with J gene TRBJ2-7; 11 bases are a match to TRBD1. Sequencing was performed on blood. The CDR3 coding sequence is TGTGCCAGCAGCCGGGGCGCTGGGACAGGGGGTTACGAGCAGTACTTC. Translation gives CASSRGAGTGGYEQYF.